The rows below give T cell receptor beta chains drawn from one sample of a study of cytomegalovirus exposure and HLA in healthy donors. Some clones are missing from TCRdb's copy, which holds only in-frame ones; the method was immunoSEQ multiplex PCR. This sample's clone table lists some 120,000 clones. Source material: PBMCs. The origin of the receptors is a man younger than 35 in good health and CMV-seronegative. The CDR3 runs from the conserved cysteine through the conserved F or W. The D gene is left open where the match is weak.

CDR3 DNA,CDR3 protein,J gene,V gene,D gene
TGTGCCAGCAGTGCCCTAGGAGGCAGAGACTATGGCTACACCTTC,CASSALGGRDYGYTF,TRBJ1-2,TRBV6-1,.
TGTGCCAGCAGCTTAGGACAGCAAGAGACCCAGTACTTC,CASSLGQQETQYF,TRBJ2-5,TRBV7-2,.
TGTGCCAGCAGTCACGGTCTCAATGAGCAGTTCTTC,CASSHGLNEQFF,TRBJ2-1,TRBV6-6,.
TGTGCCACCAGCAGAGCTCAGGGGGAAGCTTTCTTT,CATSRAQGEAFF,TRBJ1-1,TRBV15,.
TGTGCCAGCAGCGTAGGGGCAGGCGTTAGGCCCCAGCATTTT,CASSVGAGVRPQHF,TRBJ1-5,TRBV9,.
TGTGCCACCAGCGGTGGAGGGGGGGCTGGGGATACGCAGTATTTT,CATSGGGGAGDTQYF,TRBJ2-3,TRBV15,.
TGTGCCAGCAGTTCTCAGGGGGCATCCCTAGATACGCAGTATTTT,CASSSQGASLDTQYF,TRBJ2-3,TRBV27,TRBD1
TGTGCCACCCTTAGTTACTACAATGAGCAGTTCTTC,CATLSYYNEQFF,TRBJ2-1,TRBV6-1,.
TGTGCCAGCTCACCGAGTCGAGTAAACTATGGCTACACCTTC,CASSPSRVNYGYTF,TRBJ1-2,TRBV18,.
TGTGCCAGCAGTGACGGGGGGGCTAGCACAGATACGCAGTATTTT,CASSDGGASTDTQYF,TRBJ2-3,TRBV6-4,.
TGTGCCAGCATCCTGAGGAGTGGGACAGGGTCTGTCTATGAGCAGTTCTTC,CASILRSGTGSVYEQFF,TRBJ2-1,TRBV5-5,TRBD1
TGTGCCAGCAGCTTAATGAGACAGGGACCCTCTGGGGCCAACGTCCTGACTTTC,CASSLMRQGPSGANVLTF,TRBJ2-6,TRBV7-9,TRBD1
TGTGCCAGCAGTTACGCCCCTCCGGGGAATTCACCCCTCCACTTT,CASSYAPPGNSPLHF,TRBJ1-6,TRBV6-5,.
TGTGCCTGGTCCCGGGACAAGCTAAACTATGGCTACACCTTC,CAWSRDKLNYGYTF,TRBJ1-2,TRBV30,.
TGTGCCAGCAGTGCTCCTAGCGGGGCAGCCTACAATGAGCAGTTCTTC,CASSAPSGAAYNEQFF,TRBJ2-1,TRBV6-1,TRBD2
TGTGCCAGCAGCGTAGGCCAGGGGGCGAACTATGGCTACACCTTC,CASSVGQGANYGYTF,TRBJ1-2,TRBV9,TRBD1
TGTGCCAGCAGCGTTATGACGGGACAGGACTATGGCTACACCTTC,CASSVMTGQDYGYTF,TRBJ1-2,TRBV6-1,TRBD1
TGTGCCAGCAGCCTCGGACACCCTGGAGAGCAGTACTTC,CASSLGHPGEQYF,TRBJ2-7,TRBV13,.
TGTGCCAGCAGTGATGGACAGTCGGATGGCTACACCTTC,CASSDGQSDGYTF,TRBJ1-2,TRBV6-4,.
TGTGCCTGGAGTGTACGGCCAGGGGGCGGGTATGAAGCTTTCTTT,CAWSVRPGGGYEAFF,TRBJ1-1,TRBV30,TRBD1
TGTGCCAGCAGTCACCGTAGCGGGTCGTCCTACGAGCAGTACTTC,CASSHRSGSSYEQYF,TRBJ2-7,TRBV7-2,TRBD2
TGTGCCAGCAGCGAACTGGAATGGACAGCCCCGGGGTATAATTCACCCCTCCACTTT,CASSELEWTAPGYNSPLHF,TRBJ1-6,TRBV2,.
TGTGCCAGCTCACCTCTCCGGGACAACCAAGAGACCCAGTACTTC,CASSPLRDNQETQYF,TRBJ2-5,TRBV18,.
TGCAGCGTTGAATATACTAACTCTGGAAACACCATATATTTT,CSVEYTNSGNTIYF,TRBJ1-3,TRBV29-1,.
TGTGCCAGCAGTTCCGGGACAGGGGCCGAAGCTTTCTTT,CASSSGTGAEAFF,TRBJ1-1,TRBV28,TRBD1